This TCR beta chain emerged from a study of blood T cell repertoires in COVID-19 (dated by TCRdb to about 2020). Concerning the study at large: Samples covering the acute and convalescent phases of COVID-19 were provided by collaborators in the United States, Italy and Spain. HLA class I and class II types, where available, came from metadata supplied by the sample provider rather than from assay-based typing. The sample metadata nearly always contained a de-identified subject ID, COVID-19 status, age in years and sex. Samples were obtained from the ongoing ImmuneRACE study (first 160 participants) and from 1,254 subjects provided by 6 global collaborators. The material from the prospective study consisted of cDNA or gDNA derived from T cells, B-cell-depleted T cells, or PBMCs. Subjects who had been exposed to COVID-19, were actively infected with it, or had recovered from it provided the deeply sampled blood TCRbeta repertoires that made up the dataset. The repertoires were released in a freely available public database meant as a resource for research on the immune response to SARS-CoV-2. The paper as a whole reports these results and caveats: How much clinical and demographic metadata was included differed by source and by participant, and the metadata was provided uncurated.

TCRbeta CDR3 regions were amplified from genomic DNA using the immunoSEQ Assay, a bias-controlled multiplex PCR. The authors processed their data as follows. The number of nucleated cells in each sample was estimated by amplification of reference gene primers within the assay. Sequence reads were collapsed and filtered to measure the absolute abundance of every unique TCRbeta CDR3 rearrangement. For each sample, productive Simpson clonality was calculated as the square root of Simpson's diversity index over productive rearrangements. Drawn from immuneACCESS, this table holds only the in-frame rearrangements with V and J called that TCRdb kept. Clones are partly lost; checked studies trace under half to an unresolved V gene and leave the rest unexplained. For V, J and clone size, that table is used; D and trimming come from the DNA. This sample gives 65,000 to 75,000 clones in total; roughly four fifths of them show up just once. The top ten clonotypes cover just over 4.5% of the sample.

About this clone: Its antigen target is currently unknown. The record has no base qualities; no much larger clone is one base away.

Its CDR3 holds 16 amino acids, cysteine through phenylalanine. Left in the record is the CDR3 DNA by itself, 48 bases read in frame from the first base. Sequences SGDLS (CDR1) and YYNGEE (CDR2) are obtained from the germline V gene. Trimmed from V: 4 bases; trimmed from J: 6 bases; junction bases lacking a gene match: 9. Whole blood was collected in K2EDTA tubes by collaborating institutions according to the institutions' own protocols. Collaborator samples were shipped for TCRbeta analysis as frozen whole blood, isolated PBMCs, or DNA extracted from either sample type. The sequence links TRBV9 to TRBJ2-3, with 12 bases matching TRBD2. The sequenced material came from peripheral blood. The receptor comes from a woman aged 55-75 years with acute or convalescent COVID-19. The CDR3 here reads CASSFPSGGAGDTQYF. The DNA sequence is given as TGTGCCAGCAGCTTCCCTAGCGGGGGGGCCGGGGATACGCAGTATTTT. The full variable domain, with segments outside the CDR3 supplied by the reference TRBV9 and TRBJ2-3 proteins, appears as DSGVTQTPKHLITATGQRVTLRCSPRSGDLSVYWYQQSLDQGLQFLIQYYNGEERAKGNILERFSAQQFPDLHSELNLSSLELGDSALYFCASSFPSGGAGDTQYFGPGTRLTVL.